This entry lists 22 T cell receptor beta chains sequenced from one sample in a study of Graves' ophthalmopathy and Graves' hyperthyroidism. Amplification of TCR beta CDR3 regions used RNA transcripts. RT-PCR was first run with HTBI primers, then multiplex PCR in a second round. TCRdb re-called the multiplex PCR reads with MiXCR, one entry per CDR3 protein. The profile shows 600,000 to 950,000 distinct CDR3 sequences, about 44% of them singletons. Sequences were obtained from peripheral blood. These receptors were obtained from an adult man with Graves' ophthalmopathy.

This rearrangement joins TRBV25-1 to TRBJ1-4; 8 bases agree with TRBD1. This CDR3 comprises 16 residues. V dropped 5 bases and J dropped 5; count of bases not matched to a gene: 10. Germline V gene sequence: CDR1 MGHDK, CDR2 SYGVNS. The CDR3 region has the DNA TGTGCCAGCAGTAACCCGGGACAGGACTTCAATGAAAAACTGTTTTTT. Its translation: CASSNPGQDFNEKLFF.

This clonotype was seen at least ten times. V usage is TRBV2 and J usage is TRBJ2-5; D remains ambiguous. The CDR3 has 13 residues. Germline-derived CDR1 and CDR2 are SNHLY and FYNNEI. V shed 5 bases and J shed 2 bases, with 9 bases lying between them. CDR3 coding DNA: TGTGCCAGCAGTCTTTACCTTCAAGAGACCCAGTACTTC. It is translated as CASSLYLQETQYF. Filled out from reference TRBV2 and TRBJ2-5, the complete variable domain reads EPEVTQTPSHQVTQMGQEVILRCVPISNHLYFYWYRQILGQKVEFLVSFYNNEISEKSEIFDDQFSVERPDGSNFTLKIRSTKLEDSAMYFCASSLYLQETQYFGPGTRLLVL.

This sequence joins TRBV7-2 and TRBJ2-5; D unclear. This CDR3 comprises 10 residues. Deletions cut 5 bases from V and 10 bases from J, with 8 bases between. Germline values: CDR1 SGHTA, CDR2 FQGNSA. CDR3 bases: TGTGCCAGCAGCCACCGAAACCAGTACTTC. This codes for CASSHRNQYF. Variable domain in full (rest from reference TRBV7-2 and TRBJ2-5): GAGVSQSPSNKVTEKGKDVELRCDPISGHTALYWYRQSLGQGLEFLIYFQGNSAPDKSGLPSDRFSAERTGGSVSTLTIQRTQQEDSAVYLCASSHRNQYFGPGTRLLVL.

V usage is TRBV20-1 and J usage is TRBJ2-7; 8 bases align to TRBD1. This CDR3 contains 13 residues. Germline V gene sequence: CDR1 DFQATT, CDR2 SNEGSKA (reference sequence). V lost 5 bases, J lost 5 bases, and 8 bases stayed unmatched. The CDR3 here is CSAATGDVHEQYF. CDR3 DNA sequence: TGCAGTGCTGCGACAGGGGACGTCCACGAGCAGTACTTC.

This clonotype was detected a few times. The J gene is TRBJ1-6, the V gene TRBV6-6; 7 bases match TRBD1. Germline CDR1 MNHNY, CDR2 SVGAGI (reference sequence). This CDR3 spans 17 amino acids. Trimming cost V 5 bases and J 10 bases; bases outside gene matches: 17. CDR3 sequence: CASSDIATGLNDSPLHF. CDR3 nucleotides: TGTGCCAGCAGTGACATCGCGACAGGGTTGAACGACTCACCCCTCCACTTT.

CDR3 loop: CSVDGQGAEAFF. CDR3 DNA sequence: TGCAGCGTTGATGGGCAGGGGGCTGAAGCTTTCTTT. The chain carries TRBV29-1 and TRBJ1-1, with TRBD1 identical over 7 bases. CDR1 is SQVTM, CDR2 ANQGSEA, per germline. The CDR3 is made up of 12 amino acids. The V and J ends lost 3 bases and 6 bases, in that order; junction bases with no gene match: 4.

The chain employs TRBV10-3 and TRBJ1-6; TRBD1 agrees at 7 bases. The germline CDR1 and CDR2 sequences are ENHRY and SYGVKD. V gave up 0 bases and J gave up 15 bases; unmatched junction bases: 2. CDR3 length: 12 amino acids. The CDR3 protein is CAISESGTVLHF. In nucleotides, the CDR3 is TGTGCCATCAGTGAGTCGGGGACAGTCCTCCACTTT.

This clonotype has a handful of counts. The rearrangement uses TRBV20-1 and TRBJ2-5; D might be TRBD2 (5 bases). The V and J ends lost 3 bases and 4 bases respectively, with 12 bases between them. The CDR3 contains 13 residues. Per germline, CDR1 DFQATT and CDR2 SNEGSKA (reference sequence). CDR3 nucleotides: TGCAGTGCTAGTCTTCCGGGGTTAGAGACCCAGTACTTC. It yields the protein CSASLPGLETQYF.

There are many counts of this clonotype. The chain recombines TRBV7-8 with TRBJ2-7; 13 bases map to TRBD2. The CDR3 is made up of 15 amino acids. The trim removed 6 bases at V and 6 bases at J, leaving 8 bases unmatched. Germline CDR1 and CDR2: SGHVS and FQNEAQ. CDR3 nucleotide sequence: TGTGCCAGCAGTTTCGGACTAGCGGGAGCAGGCGAGCAGTACTTC. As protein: CASSFGLAGAGEQYF.

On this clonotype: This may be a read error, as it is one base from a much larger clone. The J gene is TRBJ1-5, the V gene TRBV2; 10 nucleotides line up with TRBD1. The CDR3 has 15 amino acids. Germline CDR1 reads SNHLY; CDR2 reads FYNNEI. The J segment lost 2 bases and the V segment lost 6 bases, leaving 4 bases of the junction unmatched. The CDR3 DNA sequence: TGTGCCAGCAGGGGACAGGGGACAGGCAATCAGCCCCAGCATTTT. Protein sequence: CASRGQGTGNQPQHF.

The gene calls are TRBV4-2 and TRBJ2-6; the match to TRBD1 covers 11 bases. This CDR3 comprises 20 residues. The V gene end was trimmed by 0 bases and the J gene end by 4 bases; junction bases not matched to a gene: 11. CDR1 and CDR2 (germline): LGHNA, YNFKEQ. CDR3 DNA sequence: TGTGCCAGCAGCCAAGATATCGTGGGGACAGGGGGGACCGGGGCCAACGTCCTGACTTTC. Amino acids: CASSQDIVGTGGTGANVLTF.

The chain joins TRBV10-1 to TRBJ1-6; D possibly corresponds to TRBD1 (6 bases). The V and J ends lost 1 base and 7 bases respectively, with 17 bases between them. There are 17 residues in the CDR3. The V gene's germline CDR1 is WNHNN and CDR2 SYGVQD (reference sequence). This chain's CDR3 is CASSELAGGAGNSPLHF. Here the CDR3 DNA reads TGCGCCAGCAGTGAGTTAGCCGGGGGCGCAGGGAATTCACCCCTCCACTTT.

CDR3 DNA: TGTGCCAGCAGCCCTACGGGGGACCTCGGCGCAGAGACCCAGTACTTC. Its protein product is CASSPTGDLGAETQYF. The rearrangement joins TRBV11-1 to TRBJ2-5; perhaps TRBD2 as D (6 bases). CDR1 and CDR2 (germline): SGHAT, FQDESV (reference sequence). Trimming left V 5 bases short and J 4 bases short, with 20 bases between. CDR3 length: 16 amino acids.

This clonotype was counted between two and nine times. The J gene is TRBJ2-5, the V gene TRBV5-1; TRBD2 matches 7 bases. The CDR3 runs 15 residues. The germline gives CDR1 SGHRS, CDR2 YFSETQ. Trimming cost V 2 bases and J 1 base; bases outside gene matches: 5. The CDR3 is CASSFGGSGQETQYF. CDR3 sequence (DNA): TGCGCCAGCAGCTTCGGCGGGAGCGGCCAAGAGACCCAGTACTTC.

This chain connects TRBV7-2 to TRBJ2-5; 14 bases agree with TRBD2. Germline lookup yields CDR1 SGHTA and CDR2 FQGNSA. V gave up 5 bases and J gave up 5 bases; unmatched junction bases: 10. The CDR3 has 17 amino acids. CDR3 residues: CASSPYGLAGGAETQYF. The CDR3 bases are TGTGCCAGCAGCCCTTACGGACTAGCGGGGGGCGCGGAGACCCAGTACTTC.

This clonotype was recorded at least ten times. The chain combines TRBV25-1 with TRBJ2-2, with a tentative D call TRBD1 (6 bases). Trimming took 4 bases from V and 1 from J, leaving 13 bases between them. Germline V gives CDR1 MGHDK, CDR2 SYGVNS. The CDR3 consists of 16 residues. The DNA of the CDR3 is TGTGCCAGCAGTGCAACAGGGAAGGGGAACACCGGGGAGCTGTTTTTT. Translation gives CASSATGKGNTGELFF.

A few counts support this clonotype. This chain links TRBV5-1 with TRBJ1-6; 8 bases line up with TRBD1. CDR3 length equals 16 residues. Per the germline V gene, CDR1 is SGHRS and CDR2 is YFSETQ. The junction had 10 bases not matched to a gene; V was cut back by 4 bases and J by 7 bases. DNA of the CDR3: TGCGCCAGCAGCGCGAGGTCAGGGGGCCAGAATTCACCCCTCCACTTT. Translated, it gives CASSARSGGQNSPLHF.

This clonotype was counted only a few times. Written as DNA, the CDR3 is TGTGCCATCAGACTCCGGGACGTAAATGAAAAACTGTTTTTT. Protein: CAIRLRDVNEKLFF. The rearrangement uses TRBV2 and TRBJ1-4; perhaps TRBD1 as D (5 bases). This CDR3 comprises 14 residues. Trimming removed 10 bases from V and 5 bases from J, with 17 bases in between. The germline V gene has CDR1 SNHLY and CDR2 FYNNEI. The whole variable domain, remainder taken from reference TRBV2 and TRBJ1-4, is EPEVTQTPSHQVTQMGQEVILRCVPISNHLYFYWYRQILGQKVEFLVSFYNNEISEKSEIFDDQFSVERPDGSNFTLKIRSTKLEDSAMYFCAIRLRDVNEKLFFGSGTQLSVL.

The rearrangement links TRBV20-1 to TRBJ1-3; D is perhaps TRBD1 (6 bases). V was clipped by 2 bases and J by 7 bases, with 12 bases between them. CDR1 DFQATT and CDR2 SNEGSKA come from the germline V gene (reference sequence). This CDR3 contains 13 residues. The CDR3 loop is CSARPGARNTIYF. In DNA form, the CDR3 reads TGCAGTGCTAGACCGGGGGCCAGGAACACCATATATTTT.

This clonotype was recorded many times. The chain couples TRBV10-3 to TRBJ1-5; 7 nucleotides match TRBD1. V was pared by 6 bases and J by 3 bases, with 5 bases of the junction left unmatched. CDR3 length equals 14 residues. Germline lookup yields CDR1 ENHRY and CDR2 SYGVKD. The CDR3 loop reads CAISAGTDNQPQHF. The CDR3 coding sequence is TGTGCCATCAGCGCCGGGACAGACAATCAGCCCCAGCATTTT.

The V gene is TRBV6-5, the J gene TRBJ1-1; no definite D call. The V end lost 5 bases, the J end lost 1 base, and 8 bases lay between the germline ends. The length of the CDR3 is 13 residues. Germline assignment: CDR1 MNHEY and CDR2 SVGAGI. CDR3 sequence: CASSDYGNTEAFF. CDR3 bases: TGTGCCAGCAGTGATTACGGGAACACTGAAGCTTTCTTT.

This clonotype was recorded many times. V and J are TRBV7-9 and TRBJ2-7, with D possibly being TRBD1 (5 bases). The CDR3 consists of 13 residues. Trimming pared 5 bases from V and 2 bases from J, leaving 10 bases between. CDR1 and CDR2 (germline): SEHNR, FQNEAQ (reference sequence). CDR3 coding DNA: TGTGCCAGCAGCCCGGACACGGCCTACGAGCAGTACTTC. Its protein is CASSPDTAYEQYF.